This T cell receptor beta chain was sequenced during a study of T cell responses to AZD1222 COVID-19 vaccine. Germline V gives CDR1 SQVTM, CDR2 ANQGSEA. V lost 7 bases to trimming and J lost 0 bases, with 16 bases between them. The length of the CDR3 is 14 residues. Data came from immunoSEQ multiplex PCR; TCRdb stores just in-frame clones and leaves some out. This table has about 110,000 clones, about 85% appearing once. This receptor was obtained from an adult in good health. This chain links TRBV29-1 with TRBJ2-7, with no clear D. The material was peripheral blood, obtained on day 0 of AZD1222 vaccination. CDR3 nucleotide sequence: TGCAGCGCCCGTGAGGCCCCAGGCTCCTACGAGCAGTACTTC. It specifies CSAREAPGSYEQYF.